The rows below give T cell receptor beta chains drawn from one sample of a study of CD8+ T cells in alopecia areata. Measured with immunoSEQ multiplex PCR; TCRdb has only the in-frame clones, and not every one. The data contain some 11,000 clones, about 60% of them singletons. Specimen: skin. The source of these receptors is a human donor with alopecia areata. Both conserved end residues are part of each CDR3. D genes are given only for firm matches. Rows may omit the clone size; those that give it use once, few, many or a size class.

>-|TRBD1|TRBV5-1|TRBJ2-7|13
TGCGCCAGCAGCTTTGCAGGGGGCTACGAGCAGTACTTC
CASSFAGGYEQYF
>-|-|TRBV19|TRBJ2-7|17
TGTGCCAGTAGTATCCTTGGGGTCCTTAGTTCATCTGGCGAGCAGTACTTC
CASSILGVLSSSGEQYF
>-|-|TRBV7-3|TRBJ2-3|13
TGTGCCAGCAGCTGGATGGGCACCGATACGCAGTATTTT
CASSWMGTDTQYF
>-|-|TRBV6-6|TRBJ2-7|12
TGTGCCAGCAGTTTTACCCCCTACGAGCAGTACTTC
CASSFTPYEQYF
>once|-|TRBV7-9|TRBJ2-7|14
TGTGCCAGCAGACCTACCGGGGTAACGTACGAGCAGTACTTC
CASRPTGVTYEQYF
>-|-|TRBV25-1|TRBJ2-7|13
TGTGCCAGCAGTGATCGGGGCTCCTACGAGCAGTACTTC
CASSDRGSYEQYF
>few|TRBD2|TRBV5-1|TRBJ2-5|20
TGCGCCAGCAGCTTGGGGCGAGGACTAGCGGGAGGGATTCGATCAGAGACCCAGTACTTC
CASSLGRGLAGGIRSETQYF
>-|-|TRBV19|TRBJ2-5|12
TGTGCCAGTAGTATGGCGCAGGAGACCCAGTACTTC
CASSMAQETQYF
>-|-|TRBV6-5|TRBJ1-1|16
TGTGCCAGCAGTTACTCAAGGGGCGCACAGAACACTGAAGCTTTCTTT
CASSYSRGAQNTEAFF
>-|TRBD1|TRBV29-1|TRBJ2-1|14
TGCAGCGTTTCTGGGACAGGGAACTACAATGAGCAGTTCTTC
CSVSGTGNYNEQFF
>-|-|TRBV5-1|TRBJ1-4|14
TGCGCCAGCAGCTTGAACGGCAGGGATGGAAAACTGTTTTTT
CASSLNGRDGKLFF
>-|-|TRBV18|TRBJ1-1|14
TGTGCCAGCTCGCAGCTGACAGAGAACACTGAAGCTTTCTTT
CASSQLTENTEAFF
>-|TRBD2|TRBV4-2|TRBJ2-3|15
TGTGCCAGCAGCCAAGAGTTAGCGGGGCCAGATACGCAGTATTTT
CASSQELAGPDTQYF
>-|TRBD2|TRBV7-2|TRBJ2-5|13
TGTGCCAGCAGCCAGACTAGCCTGGAGACCCAGTACTTC
CASSQTSLETQYF
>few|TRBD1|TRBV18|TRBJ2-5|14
TGTGCCAGCTCACCGAGGGGACAGGGGGAGACCCAGTACTTC
CASSPRGQGETQYF
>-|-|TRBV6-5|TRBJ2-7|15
TGTGCCAGCAGGCGGGGCTTCACCACGCCCTACGAGCAGTACTTC
CASRRGFTTPYEQYF
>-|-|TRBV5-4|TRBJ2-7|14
TGTGCCAGCAGCCCTAGGGGGTCCTACGAGCGGCAGTACTTC
CASSPRGSYERQYF
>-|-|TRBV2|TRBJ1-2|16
TGTGCCAGCAGTGAAGTATTTGCAGGATCTAACTATGGCTACACCTTC
CASSEVFAGSNYGYTF
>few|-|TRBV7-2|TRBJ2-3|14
TGTGCCAGCAGCTTAGCGAGGGGCGCGGATACGCAGTATTTT
CASSLARGADTQYF
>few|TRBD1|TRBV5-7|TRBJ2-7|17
TGTGCCAGCAGGCTTGTCGCCACCGGGACAGACCCCTACGAGCAGTACTTC
CASRLVATGTDPYEQYF
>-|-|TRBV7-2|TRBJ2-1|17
TGTGCCAGCAGCTTATACCTTCAAGCGGGCCCCTACAATGAGCAGTTCTTC
CASSLYLQAGPYNEQFF
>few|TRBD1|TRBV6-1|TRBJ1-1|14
TGTGCCAGCAGGACACAGGGGGCGCTCGCTGAAGCTTTCTTT
CASRTQGALAEAFF
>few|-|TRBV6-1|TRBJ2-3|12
TGTGCCAGCAGTGAACTTTGGGATACGCAGTATTTT
CASSELWDTQYF
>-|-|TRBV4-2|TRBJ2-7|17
TGTGCCAGCAGCCAAGCTGAGTTTCTCCAGAGCTCCTACGAGCAGTACTTC
CASSQAEFLQSSYEQYF
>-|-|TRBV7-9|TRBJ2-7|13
TGTGCCACCGGGACGGTCTGGACCTACGAGCAGTACTTC
CATGTVWTYEQYF
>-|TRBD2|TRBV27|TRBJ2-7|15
TGTGCCAGCAGCAAACTAGCGGGGGGATCCTACGAGCAGTACTTC
CASSKLAGGSYEQYF
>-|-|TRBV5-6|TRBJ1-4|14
TGTGCCAGCAGCTTGATTCACAGGGACGAAAAACTGTTTTTT
CASSLIHRDEKLFF
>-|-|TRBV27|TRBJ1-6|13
TGTGCCAGCAGTTTCCGGATCGGTTCACCCCTCCACTTT
CASSFRIGSPLHF
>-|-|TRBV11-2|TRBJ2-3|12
TGTGCCAGCAGCTTTATGTCAGATACGCAGTATTTT
CASSFMSDTQYF
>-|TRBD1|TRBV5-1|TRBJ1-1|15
TGCGCCAGCAGCTTGGCCGGACAGGGCGAACCTGAAGCTTTCTTT
CASSLAGQGEPEAFF
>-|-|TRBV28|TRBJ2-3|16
TGTGCCATCAAGTGGGGTTTCGGGCGGACCACAGATACGCAGTATTTT
CAIKWGFGRTTDTQYF
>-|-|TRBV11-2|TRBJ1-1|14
TGTGCCAGCAGCTTAGTTTTACGCAACACTGAAGCTTTCTTT
CASSLVLRNTEAFF
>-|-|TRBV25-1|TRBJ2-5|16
TGTGCCAGCAGTGCGGGTAATCACGGAATCCAAGAGACCCAGTACTTC
CASSAGNHGIQETQYF
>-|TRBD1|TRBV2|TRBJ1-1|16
TGTGCCAGCAGAGGACAGGGATGGGCCTTAGGGACTGAAGCTTTCTTT
CASRGQGWALGTEAFF
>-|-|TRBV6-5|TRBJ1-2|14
TGTGCCAGCAGTTATTTACCGCAGGGGCATGGCTACACCTTC
CASSYLPQGHGYTF
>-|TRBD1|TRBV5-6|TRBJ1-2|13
TGTGCCAGCAGCTTACAGGGGCACTATGGCTACACCTTC
CASSLQGHYGYTF
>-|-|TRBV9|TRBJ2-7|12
TGTGCCAGCTCTGGCAGATCCTACGAGCAGTACTTC
CASSGRSYEQYF
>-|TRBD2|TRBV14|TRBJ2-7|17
TGTGCCAGCAGCCAACAGACTAGCGGGGTTTACACTTCCGAGCAGTACTTC
CASSQQTSGVYTSEQYF
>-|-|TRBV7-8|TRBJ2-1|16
TGTGCCAGCAGCTTACTCCTTCGCCAGGGTGGGAATGAGCAGTTCTTC
CASSLLLRQGGNEQFF
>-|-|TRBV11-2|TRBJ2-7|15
TGTGCCAGCAGCTTAATTACTAGTTCGGTTGGCGAGCAGTACTTC
CASSLITSSVGEQYF
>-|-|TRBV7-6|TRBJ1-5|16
TGTGCCAGCCTCAGTAGTTCCAAGGCCCCCAATCAGCCCCAGCATTTT
CASLSSSKAPNQPQHF
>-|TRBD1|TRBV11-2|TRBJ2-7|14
TGTGCCAGCAGCTACGCGGGGACAGGGGCAGGGCAGTACTTC
CASSYAGTGAGQYF
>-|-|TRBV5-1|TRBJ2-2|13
TGCGCCAGCAGCTTGGGGGCCACCGGGGAGCTGCTTTTT
CASSLGATGELLF
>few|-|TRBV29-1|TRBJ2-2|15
TGCAGCGTTCGCATGCTGGGAGTGGGGACCGGGGAGCTGTTTTTT
CSVRMLGVGTGELFF
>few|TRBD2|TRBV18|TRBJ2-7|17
TGTGCCAGCTCCGGGGCTAGCGGGAGGGGTCTCAACTACGAGCAGTACTTC
CASSGASGRGLNYEQYF
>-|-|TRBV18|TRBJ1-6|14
TGTGCCAGCTCACCAGGACAGAATACTTCACCCCTCCACTTT
CASSPGQNTSPLHF
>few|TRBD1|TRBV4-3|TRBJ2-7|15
TGCGCCAGCAGCCCTGGACAGGGGGCTTCGTACGAGCAGTACTTC
CASSPGQGASYEQYF
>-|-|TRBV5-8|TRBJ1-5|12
TGTGCCAGCAGCTTTAGCAATCAGCCCCAGCATTTT
CASSFSNQPQHF
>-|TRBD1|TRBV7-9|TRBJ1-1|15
TGTGCCAGCGTCGCAACGGACAGGGGAGGGACTGAAGCTTTCTTT
CASVATDRGGTEAFF
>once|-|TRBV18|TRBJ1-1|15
TGTGCCAGCTCACCACTTGCTGGTAGGGACACTGAAGCTTTCTTT
CASSPLAGRDTEAFF
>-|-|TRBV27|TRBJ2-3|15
TGTGCCAGCAGTTTAGAAAGTTTTAGCACAGATACGCAGTATTTT
CASSLESFSTDTQYF